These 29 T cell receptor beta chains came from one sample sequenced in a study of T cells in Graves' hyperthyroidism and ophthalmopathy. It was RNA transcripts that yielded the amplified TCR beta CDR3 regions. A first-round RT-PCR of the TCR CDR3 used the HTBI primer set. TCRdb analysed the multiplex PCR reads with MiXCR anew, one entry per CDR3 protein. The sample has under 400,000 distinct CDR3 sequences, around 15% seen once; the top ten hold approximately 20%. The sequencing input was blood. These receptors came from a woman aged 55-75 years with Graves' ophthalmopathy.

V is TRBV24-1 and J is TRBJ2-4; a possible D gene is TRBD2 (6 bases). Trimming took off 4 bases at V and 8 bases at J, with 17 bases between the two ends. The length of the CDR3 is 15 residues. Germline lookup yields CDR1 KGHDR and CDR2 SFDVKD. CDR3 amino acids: CATSDIGTPRDIQYF. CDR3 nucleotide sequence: TGTGCCACCAGTGACATCGGGACTCCGAGGGACATTCAGTACTTC.

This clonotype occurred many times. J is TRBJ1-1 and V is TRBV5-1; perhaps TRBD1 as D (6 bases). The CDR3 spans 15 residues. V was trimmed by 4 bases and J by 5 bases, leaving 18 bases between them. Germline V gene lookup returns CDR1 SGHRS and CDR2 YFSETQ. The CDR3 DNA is TGCGCCAGCAGCCTATGGACAGCTAGAGAAACTGAAGCTTTCTTT. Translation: CASSLWTARETEAFF.

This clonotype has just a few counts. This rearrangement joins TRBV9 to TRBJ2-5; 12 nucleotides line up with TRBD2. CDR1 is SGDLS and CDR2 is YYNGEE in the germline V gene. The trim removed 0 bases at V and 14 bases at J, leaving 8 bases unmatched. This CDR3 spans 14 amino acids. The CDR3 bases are TGTGCCAGCAGCGTAGCTGACACTAGCGGGAGGAAATACTTC. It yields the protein CASSVADTSGRKYF.

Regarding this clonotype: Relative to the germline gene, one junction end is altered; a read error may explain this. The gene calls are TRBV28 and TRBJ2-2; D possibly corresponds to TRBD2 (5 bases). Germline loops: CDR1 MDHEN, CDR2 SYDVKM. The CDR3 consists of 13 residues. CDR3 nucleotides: TGTGCCAGCAGTTTCCCAGCCGCCTGGGAGCTGTTCTTT. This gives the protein CASSFPAAWELFF.

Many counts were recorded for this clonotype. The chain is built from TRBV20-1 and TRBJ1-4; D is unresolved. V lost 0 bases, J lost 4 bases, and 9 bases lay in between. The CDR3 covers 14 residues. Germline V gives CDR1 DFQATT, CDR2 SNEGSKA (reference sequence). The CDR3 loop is CSARDMTVNEKLFF. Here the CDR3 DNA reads TGCAGTGCTAGAGATATGACGGTTAATGAAAAACTGTTTTTT.

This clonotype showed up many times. The CDR3 protein is CASGDRAYSGNTIYF. CDR3 bases: TGTGCCAGCGGCGACAGGGCATACTCTGGAAACACCATATATTTT. The chain joins TRBV7-8 to TRBJ1-3; 7 bases are shared with TRBD1. Germline V gene sequence: CDR1 SGHVS, CDR2 FQNEAQ. Losses at the gene ends were 8 bases for V and 0 bases for J; bases not matched to a gene: 7. CDR3 length: 15 residues.

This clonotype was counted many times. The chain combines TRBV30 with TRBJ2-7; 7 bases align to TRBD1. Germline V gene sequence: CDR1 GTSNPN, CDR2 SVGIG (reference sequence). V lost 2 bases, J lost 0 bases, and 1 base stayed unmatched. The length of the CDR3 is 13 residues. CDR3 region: CAWSRDSSYEQYF. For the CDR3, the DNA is TGTGCCTGGAGTAGGGACAGCTCCTACGAGCAGTACTTC.

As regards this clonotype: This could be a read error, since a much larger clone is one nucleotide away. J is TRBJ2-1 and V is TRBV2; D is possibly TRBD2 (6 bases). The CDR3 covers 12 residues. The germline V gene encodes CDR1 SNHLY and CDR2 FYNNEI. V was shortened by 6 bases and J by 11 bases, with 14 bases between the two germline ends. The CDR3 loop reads CASREGPAQQFF. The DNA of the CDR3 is TGTGCCAGCAGGGAGGGACCGGCGCAGCAGTTCTTC.

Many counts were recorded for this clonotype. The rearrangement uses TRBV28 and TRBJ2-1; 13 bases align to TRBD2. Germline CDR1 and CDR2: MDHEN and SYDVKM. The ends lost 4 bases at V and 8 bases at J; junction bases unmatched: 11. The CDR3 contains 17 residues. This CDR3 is CASSSYPGTSGNDEQFF. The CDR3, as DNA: TGTGCCAGCAGTTCCTACCCAGGGACTAGCGGGAACGATGAGCAGTTCTTC. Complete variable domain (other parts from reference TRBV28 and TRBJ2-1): DVKVTQSSRYLVKRTGEKVFLECVQDMDHENMFWYRQDPGLGLRLIYFSYDVKMKEKGDIPEGYSVSREKKERFSLILESASTNQTSMYLCASSSYPGTSGNDEQFFGPGTRLTVL.

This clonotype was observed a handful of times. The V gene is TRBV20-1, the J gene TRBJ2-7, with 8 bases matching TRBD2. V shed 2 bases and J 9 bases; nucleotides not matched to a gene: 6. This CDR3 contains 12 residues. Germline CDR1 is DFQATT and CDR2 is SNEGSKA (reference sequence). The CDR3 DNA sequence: TGCAGTGCTAGAATACTAGCGGACGGGCAGTACTTC. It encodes CSARILADGQYF.

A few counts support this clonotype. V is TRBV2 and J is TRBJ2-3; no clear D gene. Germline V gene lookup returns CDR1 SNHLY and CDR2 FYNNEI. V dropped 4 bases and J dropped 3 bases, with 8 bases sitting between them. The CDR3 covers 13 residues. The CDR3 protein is CASSVSQTDTQYF. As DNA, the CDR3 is TGTGCCAGCAGTGTAAGCCAAACAGATACGCAGTATTTT.

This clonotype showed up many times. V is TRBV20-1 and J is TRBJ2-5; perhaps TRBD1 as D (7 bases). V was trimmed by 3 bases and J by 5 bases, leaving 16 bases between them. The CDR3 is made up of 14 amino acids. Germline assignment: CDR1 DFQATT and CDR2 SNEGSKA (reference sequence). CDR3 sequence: CSARRDSPRETQYF. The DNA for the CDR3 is TGCAGTGCTAGGCGGGACAGCCCCAGGGAGACCCAGTACTTC.

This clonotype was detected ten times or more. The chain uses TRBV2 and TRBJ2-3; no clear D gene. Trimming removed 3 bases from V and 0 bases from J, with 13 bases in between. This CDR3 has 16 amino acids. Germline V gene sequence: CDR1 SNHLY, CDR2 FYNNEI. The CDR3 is CASSDGRFASTDTQYF. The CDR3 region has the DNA TGTGCCAGCAGTGACGGCAGGTTCGCTAGCACAGATACGCAGTATTTT.

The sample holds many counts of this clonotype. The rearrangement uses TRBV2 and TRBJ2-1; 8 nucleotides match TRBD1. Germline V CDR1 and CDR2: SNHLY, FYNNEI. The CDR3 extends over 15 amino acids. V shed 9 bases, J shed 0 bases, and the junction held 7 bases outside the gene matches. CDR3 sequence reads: CASKQGVPSYNEQFF. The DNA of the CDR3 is TGTGCCAGTAAACAGGGGGTCCCCTCCTACAATGAGCAGTTCTTC. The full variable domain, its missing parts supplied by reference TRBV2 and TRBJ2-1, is EPEVTQTPSHQVTQMGQEVILRCVPISNHLYFYWYRQILGQKVEFLVSFYNNEISEKSEIFDDQFSVERPDGSNFTLKIRSTKLEDSAMYFCASKQGVPSYNEQFFGPGTRLTVL.

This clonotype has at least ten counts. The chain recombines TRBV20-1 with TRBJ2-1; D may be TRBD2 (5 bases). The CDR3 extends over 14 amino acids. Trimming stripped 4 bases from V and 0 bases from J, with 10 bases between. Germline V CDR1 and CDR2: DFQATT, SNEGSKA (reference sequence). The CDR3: CSANRGSSYNEQFF. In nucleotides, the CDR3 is TGCAGTGCTAATCGGGGTAGCTCCTACAATGAGCAGTTCTTC.

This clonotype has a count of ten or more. CDR3: CASSMLKIAGGRYNEQFF. In nucleotides, the CDR3 is TGTGCCAGTAGTATGCTCAAAATAGCGGGAGGGCGGTATAATGAGCAGTTCTTC. This chain connects TRBV19 to TRBJ2-1; 11 nucleotides align to TRBD2. With V trimmed by 3 bases and J by 7 bases, 14 bases remained unmatched. CDR1 is LNHDA, CDR2 SQIVND, per germline (reference sequence). This CDR3 has 18 amino acids.

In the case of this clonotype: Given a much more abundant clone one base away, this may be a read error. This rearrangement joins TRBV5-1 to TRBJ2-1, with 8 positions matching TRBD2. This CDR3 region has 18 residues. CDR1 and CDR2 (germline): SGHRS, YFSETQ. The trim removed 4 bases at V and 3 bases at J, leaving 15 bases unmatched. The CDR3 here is CASSGAGTGGRYYNEQFF. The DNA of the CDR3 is TGCGCCAGCAGCGGAGCCGGGACTGGCGGGAGGTACTACAATGAGCAGTTCTTC.

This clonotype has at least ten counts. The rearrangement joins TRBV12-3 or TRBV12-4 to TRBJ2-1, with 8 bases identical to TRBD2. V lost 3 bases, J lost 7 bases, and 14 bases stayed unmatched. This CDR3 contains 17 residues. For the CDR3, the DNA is TGTGCCAGCAGTTTTAGGCTCGGGACTAGTGCCCCGAATGAGCAGTTCTTC. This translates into CASSFRLGTSAPNEQFF.

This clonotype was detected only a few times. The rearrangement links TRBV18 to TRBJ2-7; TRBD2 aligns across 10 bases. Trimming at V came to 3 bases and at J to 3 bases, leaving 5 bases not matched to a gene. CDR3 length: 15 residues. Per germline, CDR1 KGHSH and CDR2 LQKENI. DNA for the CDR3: TGTGCCAGCTCACCCGGACTAGCGGAGCTCTACGAGCAGTACTTC. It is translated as CASSPGLAELYEQYF.

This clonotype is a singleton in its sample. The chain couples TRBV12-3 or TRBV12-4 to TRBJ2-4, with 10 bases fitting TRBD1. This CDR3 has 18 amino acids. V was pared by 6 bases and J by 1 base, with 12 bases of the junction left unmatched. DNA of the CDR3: TGTGCCAGCAGCGATGGGGGGACAGGGGTTTTTGCCAAAAACATTCAGTACTTC. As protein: CASSDGGTGVFAKNIQYF.

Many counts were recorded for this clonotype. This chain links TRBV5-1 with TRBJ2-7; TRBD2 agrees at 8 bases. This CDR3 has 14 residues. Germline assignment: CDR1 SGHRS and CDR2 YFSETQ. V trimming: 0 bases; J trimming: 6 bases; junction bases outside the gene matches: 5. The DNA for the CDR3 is TGCGCCAGCAGCTTGGGAAGTCTAGCGGGCGAGCAGTACTTC. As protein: CASSLGSLAGEQYF.

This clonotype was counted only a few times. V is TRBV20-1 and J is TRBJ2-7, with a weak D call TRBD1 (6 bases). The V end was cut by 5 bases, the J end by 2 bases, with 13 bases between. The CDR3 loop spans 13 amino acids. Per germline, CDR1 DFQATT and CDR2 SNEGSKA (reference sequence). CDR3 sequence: CSAADRFTYEQYF. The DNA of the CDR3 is TGCAGTGCTGCCGACAGGTTTACCTACGAGCAGTACTTC.

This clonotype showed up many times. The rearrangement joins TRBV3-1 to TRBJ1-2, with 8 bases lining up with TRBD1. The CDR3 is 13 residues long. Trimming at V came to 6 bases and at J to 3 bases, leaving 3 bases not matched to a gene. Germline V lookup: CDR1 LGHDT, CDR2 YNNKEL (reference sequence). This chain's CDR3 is CASRDRAYYGYTF. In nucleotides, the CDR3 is TGTGCCAGCAGGGACAGGGCTTACTATGGCTACACCTTC.

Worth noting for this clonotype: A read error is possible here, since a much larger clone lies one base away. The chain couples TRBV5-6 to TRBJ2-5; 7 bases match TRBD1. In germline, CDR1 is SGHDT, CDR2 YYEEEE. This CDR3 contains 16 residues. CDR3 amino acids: CANSPTQLTGSKTQYF. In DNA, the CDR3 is TGTGCCAACAGCCCCACCCAGTTGACAGGGAGCAAGACCCAGTACTTC.

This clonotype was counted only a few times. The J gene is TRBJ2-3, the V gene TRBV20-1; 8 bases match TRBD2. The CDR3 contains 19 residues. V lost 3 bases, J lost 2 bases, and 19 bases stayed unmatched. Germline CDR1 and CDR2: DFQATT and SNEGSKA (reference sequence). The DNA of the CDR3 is TGCAGTGCTAGGGAGACCCCGGAGGTCTGGCGGGGGGTCACAGATACGCAGTATTTT. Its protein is CSARETPEVWRGVTDTQYF.

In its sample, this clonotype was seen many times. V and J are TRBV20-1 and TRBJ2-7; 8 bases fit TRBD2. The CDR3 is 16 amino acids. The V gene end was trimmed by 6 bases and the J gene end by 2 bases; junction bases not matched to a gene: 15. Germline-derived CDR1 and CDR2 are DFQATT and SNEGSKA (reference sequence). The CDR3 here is CSATRWVAGGAYEQYF. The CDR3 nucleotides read TGCAGTGCCACTCGCTGGGTGGCGGGAGGCGCCTACGAGCAGTACTTC.

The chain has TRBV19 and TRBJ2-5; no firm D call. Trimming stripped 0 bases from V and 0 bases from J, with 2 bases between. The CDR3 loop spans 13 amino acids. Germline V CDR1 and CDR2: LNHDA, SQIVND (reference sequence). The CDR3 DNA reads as TGTGCCAGTAGTATAGATGACCAAGAGACCCAGTACTTC. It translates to CASSIDDQETQYF.

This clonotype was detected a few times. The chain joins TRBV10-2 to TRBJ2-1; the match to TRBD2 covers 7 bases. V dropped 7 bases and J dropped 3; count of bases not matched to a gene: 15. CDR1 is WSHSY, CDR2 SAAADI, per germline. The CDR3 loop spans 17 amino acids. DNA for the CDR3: TGCGCCAGCACCGACAGAATGCAACGGGAGGTCTACAATGAGCAGTTCTTC. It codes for CASTDRMQREVYNEQFF.

CDR3 bases: TGCAGTGCTCATATAAAGGCTAGCGGGAGGACTAGCACAGATACGCAGTATTTT. This encodes CSAHIKASGRTSTDTQYF. The rearrangement uses TRBV20-1 and TRBJ2-3, with 11 positions matching TRBD2. J lost 0 bases, V lost 5 bases, and 13 bases had no gene match. The CDR3 contains 18 residues. The germline gives CDR1 DFQATT, CDR2 SNEGSKA (reference sequence).